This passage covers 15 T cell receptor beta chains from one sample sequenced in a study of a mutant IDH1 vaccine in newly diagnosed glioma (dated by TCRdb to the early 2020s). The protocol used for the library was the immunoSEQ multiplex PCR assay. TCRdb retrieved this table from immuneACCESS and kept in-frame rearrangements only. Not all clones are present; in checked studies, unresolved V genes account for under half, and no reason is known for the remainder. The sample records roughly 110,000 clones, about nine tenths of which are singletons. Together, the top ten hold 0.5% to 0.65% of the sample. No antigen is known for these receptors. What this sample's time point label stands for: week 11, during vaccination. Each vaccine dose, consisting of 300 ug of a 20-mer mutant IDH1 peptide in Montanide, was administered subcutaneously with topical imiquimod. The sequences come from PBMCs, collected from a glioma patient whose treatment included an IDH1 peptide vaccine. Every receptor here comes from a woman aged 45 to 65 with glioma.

The CDR3 loop reads CASAGTAYYEQYF. The CDR3 DNA sequence: TGTGCCAGCGCTGGGACGGCCTACTACGAGCAGTACTTC. V gene TRBV27 combines with J gene TRBJ2-7; D possibly uses TRBD1 or TRBD2 (5 bases each). CDR1 and CDR2 (germline): MNHEY, SMNVEV (reference sequence). V was clipped by 8 bases and J by 3 bases, with 14 bases between them. This CDR3 has 13 residues.

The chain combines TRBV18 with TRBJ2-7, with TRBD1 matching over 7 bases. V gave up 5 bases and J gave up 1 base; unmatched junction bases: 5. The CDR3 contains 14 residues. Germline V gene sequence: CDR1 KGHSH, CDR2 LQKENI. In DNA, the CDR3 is TGTGCCAGCTCAACGGACAGGTCTTCCTACGAGCAGTACTTC. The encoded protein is CASSTDRSSYEQYF.

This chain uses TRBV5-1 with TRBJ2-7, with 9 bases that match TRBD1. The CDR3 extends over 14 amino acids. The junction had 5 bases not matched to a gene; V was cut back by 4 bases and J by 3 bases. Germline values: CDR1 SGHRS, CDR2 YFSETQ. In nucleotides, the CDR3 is TGCGCCAGCAGCCCTGTGACAGGGGGCTACGAGCAGTACTTC. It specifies CASSPVTGGYEQYF.

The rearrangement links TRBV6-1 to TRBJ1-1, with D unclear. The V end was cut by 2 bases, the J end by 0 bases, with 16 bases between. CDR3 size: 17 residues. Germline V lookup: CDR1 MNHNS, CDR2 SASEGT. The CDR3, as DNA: TGTGCCAGCAGTGAAAAGTTGGTACATCTGATGAACACTGAAGCTTTCTTT. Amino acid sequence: CASSEKLVHLMNTEAFF.

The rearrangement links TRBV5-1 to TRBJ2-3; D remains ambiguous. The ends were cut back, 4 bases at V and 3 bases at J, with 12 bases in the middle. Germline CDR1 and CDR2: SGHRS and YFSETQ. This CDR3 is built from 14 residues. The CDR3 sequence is CASSPAAGTDTQYF. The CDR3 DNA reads TGCGCCAGCAGCCCCGCGGCTGGGACAGATACGCAGTATTTT.

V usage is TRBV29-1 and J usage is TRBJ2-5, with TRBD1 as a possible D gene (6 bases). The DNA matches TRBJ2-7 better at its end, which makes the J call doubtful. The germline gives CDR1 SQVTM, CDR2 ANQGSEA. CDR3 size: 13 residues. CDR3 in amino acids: CSVYRDTAYEQYF. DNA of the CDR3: TGCAGCGTGTACCGGGACACAGCCTACGAGCAGTACTTC.

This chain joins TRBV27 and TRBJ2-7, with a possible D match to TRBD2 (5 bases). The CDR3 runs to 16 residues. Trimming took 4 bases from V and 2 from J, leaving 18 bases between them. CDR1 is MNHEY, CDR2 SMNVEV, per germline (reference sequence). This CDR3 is CASSSLLAGSPYEQYF. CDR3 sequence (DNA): TGTGCCAGCAGTTCACTCCTGGCGGGTTCTCCCTACGAGCAGTACTTC.

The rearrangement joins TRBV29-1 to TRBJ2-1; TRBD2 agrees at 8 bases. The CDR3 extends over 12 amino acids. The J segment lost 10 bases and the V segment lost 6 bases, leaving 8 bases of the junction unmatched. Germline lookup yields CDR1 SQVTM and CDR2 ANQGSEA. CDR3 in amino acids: CSVRSGGGEQFF. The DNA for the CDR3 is TGCAGCGTCCGGAGCGGGGGAGGGGAGCAGTTCTTC.

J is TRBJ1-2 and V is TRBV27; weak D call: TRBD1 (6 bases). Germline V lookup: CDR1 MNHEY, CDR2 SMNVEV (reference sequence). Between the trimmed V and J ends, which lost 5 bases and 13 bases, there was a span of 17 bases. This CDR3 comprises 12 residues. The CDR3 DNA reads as TGTGCCAGCAGTGTACGCGGGGGGGGCCTCACCTTC. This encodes CASSVRGGGLTF.

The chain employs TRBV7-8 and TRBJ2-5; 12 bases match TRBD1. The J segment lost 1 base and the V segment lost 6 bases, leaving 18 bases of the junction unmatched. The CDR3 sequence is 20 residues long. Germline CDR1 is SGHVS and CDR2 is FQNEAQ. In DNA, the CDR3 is TGTGCCAGCAGATCAATAGCGTTGATCGGGACAGGGGGCCCCCAAGAGACCCAGTACTTC. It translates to CASRSIALIGTGGPQETQYF.

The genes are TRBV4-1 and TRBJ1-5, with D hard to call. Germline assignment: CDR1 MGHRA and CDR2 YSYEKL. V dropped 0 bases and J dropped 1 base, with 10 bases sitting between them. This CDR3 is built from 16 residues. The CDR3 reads CASSQDQSSSNQPQHF. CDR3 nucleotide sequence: TGCGCCAGCAGCCAAGATCAGAGTTCGAGCAATCAGCCCCAGCATTTT.

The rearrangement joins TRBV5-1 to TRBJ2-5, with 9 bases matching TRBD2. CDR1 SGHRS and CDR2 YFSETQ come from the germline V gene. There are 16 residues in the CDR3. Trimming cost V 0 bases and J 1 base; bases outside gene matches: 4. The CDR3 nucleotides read TGCGCCAGCAGCTTGGTGGTAGCGGGAGCCCAAGAGACCCAGTACTTC. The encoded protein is CASSLVVAGAQETQYF.

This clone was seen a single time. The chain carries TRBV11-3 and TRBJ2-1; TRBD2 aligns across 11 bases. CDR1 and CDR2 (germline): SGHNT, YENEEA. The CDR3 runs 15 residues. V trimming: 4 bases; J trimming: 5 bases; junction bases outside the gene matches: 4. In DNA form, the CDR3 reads TGTGCCAGCAGCTCCGGGACTAGCGGCCACAATGAGCAGTTCTTC. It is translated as CASSSGTSGHNEQFF.

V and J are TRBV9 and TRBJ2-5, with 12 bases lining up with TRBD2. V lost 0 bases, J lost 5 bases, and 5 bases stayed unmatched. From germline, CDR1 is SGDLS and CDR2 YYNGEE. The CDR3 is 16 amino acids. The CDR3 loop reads CASSVASGRASETQYF. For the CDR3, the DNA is TGTGCCAGCAGCGTAGCTAGCGGGAGGGCCTCGGAGACCCAGTACTTC.

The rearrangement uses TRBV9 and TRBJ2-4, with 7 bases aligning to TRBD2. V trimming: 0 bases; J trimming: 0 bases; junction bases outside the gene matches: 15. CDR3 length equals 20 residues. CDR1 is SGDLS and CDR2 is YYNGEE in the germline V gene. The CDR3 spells CASSVVRVGRETLAKNIQYF. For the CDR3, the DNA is TGTGCCAGCAGCGTAGTTCGAGTGGGGCGGGAGACTTTAGCCAAAAACATTCAGTACTTC. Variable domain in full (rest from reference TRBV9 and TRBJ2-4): DSGVTQTPKHLITATGQRVTLRCSPRSGDLSVYWYQQSLDQGLQFLIQYYNGEERAKGNILERFSAQQFPDLHSELNLSSLELGDSALYFCASSVVRVGRETLAKNIQYFGAGTRLSVL.